The rows below give T cell receptor beta chains drawn from one sample of a study of cytomegalovirus exposure and HLA in healthy donors. Using immunoSEQ multiplex PCR, the repertoire was profiled, and TCRdb retains in-frame clones only, with some absent. The top ten clones hold less than 1.5% of a sample with roughly 120,000 clones, around 94% of them seen once. The sequenced sample was PBMCs. These receptors came from a woman under 30 in good health and CMV-seronegative. CDR3s include the opening cysteine and the closing phenylalanine or tryptophan. A D gene is named only where the DNA matches it firmly. Only part of the rows carry a size: once, few, many, or a class if the clone is expanded.

CDR3 protein: CASSEYGLNEKLFF; CDR3 DNA: TGTGCCAGCAGTGAATATGGGCTCAATGAAAAACTGTTTTTT; V gene: TRBV2; D gene: -; clone size: -; J gene: TRBJ1-4
CDR3 protein: CASSGQAGQPQHF; CDR3 DNA: TGTGCCAGCAGCGGCCAGGCAGGGCAGCCCCAGCATTTT; V gene: TRBV7-2; D gene: -; clone size: -; J gene: TRBJ1-5
CDR3 protein: CASSDWGRSYEQYF; CDR3 DNA: TGTGCCAGCAGTGATTGGGGGCGAAGCTACGAGCAGTACTTC; V gene: TRBV6-1; D gene: -; clone size: -; J gene: TRBJ2-7
CDR3 protein: CASQYTGGTYEQYF; CDR3 DNA: TGTGCCAGCCAGTACACAGGGGGGACCTACGAGCAGTACTTC; V gene: TRBV6-1; D gene: TRBD1; clone size: -; J gene: TRBJ2-7
CDR3 protein: CAWRSSGQGRQPQHF; CDR3 DNA: TGTGCCTGGAGGTCCTCCGGACAGGGGCGGCAGCCCCAGCATTTT; V gene: TRBV30; D gene: TRBD1; clone size: -; J gene: TRBJ1-5
CDR3 protein: CASSRTHLAGGNTGELFF; CDR3 DNA: TGTGCCAGCAGCCGAACCCACCTAGCGGGGGGGAACACCGGGGAGCTGTTTTTT; V gene: TRBV7-9; D gene: TRBD2; clone size: -; J gene: TRBJ2-2
CDR3 protein: CASSVSPRADTGELFF; CDR3 DNA: TGTGCCAGCAGCGTTTCACCCAGGGCAGACACCGGGGAGCTGTTTTTT; V gene: TRBV9; D gene: -; clone size: -; J gene: TRBJ2-2
CDR3 protein: CASTTTGSLTGELFF; CDR3 DNA: TGTGCCAGCACCACGACAGGGAGTCTTACCGGGGAGCTGTTTTTT; V gene: TRBV9; D gene: TRBD1; clone size: -; J gene: TRBJ2-2
CDR3 protein: CASSDQTGTRGQPQHF; CDR3 DNA: TGTGCCAGCAGTGACCAAACCGGGACTCGGGGTCAGCCCCAGCATTTT; V gene: TRBV6-1; D gene: -; clone size: -; J gene: TRBJ1-5
CDR3 protein: CSVMDSYLNIQYF; CDR3 DNA: TGCAGCGTTATGGACTCATACTTAAACATTCAGTACTTC; V gene: TRBV29-1; D gene: -; clone size: -; J gene: TRBJ2-4
CDR3 protein: CAWSLLNGYTF; CDR3 DNA: TGTGCCTGGAGCCTACTTAATGGCTACACCTTC; V gene: TRBV30; D gene: -; clone size: -; J gene: TRBJ1-2
CDR3 protein: CASSLVTSAMHEQFF; CDR3 DNA: TGTGCCAGCAGCTTGGTAACTAGCGCTATGCATGAGCAGTTCTTC; V gene: TRBV5-4; D gene: TRBD2; clone size: -; J gene: TRBJ2-1
CDR3 protein: CATSGLSGRNQETQYF; CDR3 DNA: TGTGCCACCAGCGGCCTTAGCGGGCGGAACCAAGAGACCCAGTACTTC; V gene: TRBV15; D gene: TRBD2; clone size: -; J gene: TRBJ2-5
CDR3 protein: CASSPTGAAVKTQYF; CDR3 DNA: TGTGCCAGCAGTCCTACAGGGGCGGCTGTGAAGACCCAGTACTTC; V gene: TRBV7-2; D gene: TRBD1; clone size: -; J gene: TRBJ2-5
CDR3 protein: CASSTQGPGYGYTF; CDR3 DNA: TGTGCCAGCAGTACTCAGGGTCCCGGCTATGGCTACACCTTC; V gene: TRBV28; D gene: -; clone size: once; J gene: TRBJ1-2
CDR3 protein: CASSPDAGHTYEQYF; CDR3 DNA: TGTGCCAGCAGCCCGGACGCCGGACATACCTACGAGCAGTACTTC; V gene: TRBV7-6; D gene: -; clone size: -; J gene: TRBJ2-7
CDR3 protein: CASRLAPPGELFF; CDR3 DNA: TGTGCCAGCAGGCTGGCCCCCCCCGGGGAGCTGTTTTTT; V gene: TRBV7-2; D gene: -; clone size: -; J gene: TRBJ2-2
CDR3 protein: CASSLGAGPNQPQHF; CDR3 DNA: TGTGCCAGCAGTTTAGGGGCAGGCCCCAATCAGCCCCAGCATTTT; V gene: TRBV27; D gene: -; clone size: -; J gene: TRBJ1-5
CDR3 protein: CASSPRRSNQPQHF; CDR3 DNA: TGTGCCAGCTCACCCCGTCGTAGCAATCAGCCCCAGCATTTT; V gene: TRBV18; D gene: -; clone size: -; J gene: TRBJ1-5
CDR3 protein: CASSPATSRDTDTQYF; CDR3 DNA: TGTGCCAGCAGCCCAGCGACTAGTAGGGACACAGATACGCAGTATTTT; V gene: TRBV7-8; D gene: -; clone size: -; J gene: TRBJ2-3
CDR3 protein: CASSRILTDTKETQYF; CDR3 DNA: TGCGCCAGCAGCCGAATACTCACGGACACTAAAGAGACCCAGTACTTC; V gene: TRBV4-1; D gene: -; clone size: once; J gene: TRBJ2-5
CDR3 protein: CASSERLGGSEAFF; CDR3 DNA: TGCGCCAGCAGTGAGAGGTTGGGGGGGAGTGAAGCTTTCTTT; V gene: TRBV10-1; D gene: -; clone size: -; J gene: TRBJ1-1
CDR3 protein: CASSAGLSGYPDTQYF; CDR3 DNA: TGTGCCAGCAGCGCAGGTCTGAGCGGATATCCAGATACGCAGTATTTT; V gene: TRBV4-2; D gene: -; clone size: -; J gene: TRBJ2-3
CDR3 protein: CASSSVTYEQYF; CDR3 DNA: TGTGCCAGCAGCTCAGTAACCTACGAGCAGTACTTC; V gene: TRBV6-6; D gene: -; clone size: -; J gene: TRBJ2-7
CDR3 protein: CASSLLAGAYNEQFF; CDR3 DNA: TGTGCCAGCAGTTTACTAGCGGGGGCCTACAATGAGCAGTTCTTC; V gene: TRBV27; D gene: TRBD2; clone size: -; J gene: TRBJ2-1
CDR3 protein: CSVAGGSYNSPLHF; CDR3 DNA: TGCAGCGTTGCCGGGGGCTCCTATAATTCACCCCTCCACTTT; V gene: TRBV29-1; D gene: -; clone size: -; J gene: TRBJ1-6
CDR3 protein: CASSVAFGRYEQYF; CDR3 DNA: TGTGCCAGTAGTGTAGCATTCGGTCGCTACGAGCAGTACTTC; V gene: TRBV19; D gene: -; clone size: -; J gene: TRBJ2-7
CDR3 protein: CASRQGPNTGELFF; CDR3 DNA: TGTGCCAGCAGGCAGGGGCCGAACACCGGGGAGCTGTTTTTT; V gene: TRBV6-5; D gene: -; clone size: -; J gene: TRBJ2-2
CDR3 protein: CASSPRQGLEKELFF; CDR3 DNA: TGTGCCAGCTCGCCCAGACAGGGACTAGAAAAGGAGCTGTTTTTT; V gene: TRBV18; D gene: -; clone size: -; J gene: TRBJ2-2
CDR3 protein: CASGRGESPLHF; CDR3 DNA: TGTGCCAGCGGGAGGGGCGAGTCACCCCTCCACTTT; V gene: TRBV28; D gene: -; clone size: -; J gene: TRBJ1-6
CDR3 protein: CASSTRDWDNEQFF; CDR3 DNA: TGTGCCAGCAGTACTCGGGACTGGGACAATGAGCAGTTCTTC; V gene: TRBV7-9; D gene: -; clone size: -; J gene: TRBJ2-1
CDR3 protein: CAMSPGGFYEQYF; CDR3 DNA: TGTGCCATGTCCCCCGGGGGGTTCTACGAGCAGTACTTC; V gene: TRBV10-3; D gene: TRBD2; clone size: -; J gene: TRBJ2-7
CDR3 protein: CASSYSGQGISF; CDR3 DNA: TGTGCCAGCAGTTACTCCGGACAGGGAATTTCCTTC; V gene: TRBV6-6; D gene: TRBD1; clone size: -; J gene: TRBJ1-2
CDR3 protein: CASSQQDSLGAFF; CDR3 DNA: TGTGCCAGCAGCCAGCAGGACAGTCTGGGAGCTTTCTTT; V gene: TRBV14; D gene: -; clone size: -; J gene: TRBJ1-1
CDR3 protein: CASSETRTGNQPQHF; CDR3 DNA: TGTGCCAGCAGTGAAACGCGGACAGGGAATCAGCCCCAGCATTTT; V gene: TRBV2; D gene: TRBD1; clone size: -; J gene: TRBJ1-5
CDR3 protein: CASSQVTSGSFTDTQYF; CDR3 DNA: TGTGCCAGCAGCCAAGTTACTAGCGGCTCATTCACAGATACGCAGTATTTT; V gene: TRBV4-2; D gene: TRBD2; clone size: -; J gene: TRBJ2-3
CDR3 protein: CASSKQGVSNYGYTF; CDR3 DNA: TGTGCCAGCAGCAAGCAGGGTGTTTCTAACTATGGCTACACCTTC; V gene: TRBV5-6; D gene: -; clone size: -; J gene: TRBJ1-2
CDR3 protein: CASSISSDNEQFF; CDR3 DNA: TGTGCCAGTAGTATCTCCTCTGACAATGAGCAGTTCTTC; V gene: TRBV19; D gene: -; clone size: -; J gene: TRBJ2-1
CDR3 protein: CASSQETGYGNQPQHF; CDR3 DNA: TGCGCCAGCAGCCAAGAGACAGGGTATGGAAATCAGCCCCAGCATTTT; V gene: TRBV4-1; D gene: TRBD1; clone size: -; J gene: TRBJ1-5
CDR3 protein: CASSYSDRYTDTQYF; CDR3 DNA: TGCGCCAGCAGCTACTCGGACAGATACACAGATACGCAGTATTTT; V gene: TRBV5-1; D gene: -; clone size: -; J gene: TRBJ2-3
CDR3 protein: CASSGAPPQPQHF; CDR3 DNA: TGTGCCAGCAGTGGGGCACCGCCGCAACCCCAGCATTTT; V gene: TRBV2; D gene: -; clone size: few; J gene: TRBJ1-5
CDR3 protein: CASSAGLAHQVDTQYF; CDR3 DNA: TGTGCCAGCAGCGCGGGACTAGCACACCAAGTAGATACGCAGTATTTT; V gene: TRBV11-2; D gene: TRBD2; clone size: -; J gene: TRBJ2-3
CDR3 protein: CSGGLGQGSGYTF; CDR3 DNA: TGCAGCGGAGGACTCGGACAGGGAAGCGGCTACACCTTC; V gene: TRBV29-1; D gene: TRBD1; clone size: -; J gene: TRBJ1-2
CDR3 protein: CASSAEPLDTQYF; CDR3 DNA: TGTGCCAGCAGCGCAGAACCATTGGATACGCAGTATTTT; V gene: TRBV7-2; D gene: -; clone size: -; J gene: TRBJ2-3
CDR3 protein: CASHTGPHGYTF; CDR3 DNA: TGTGCCAGCCATACAGGGCCCCATGGCTACACCTTC; V gene: TRBV28; D gene: -; clone size: once; J gene: TRBJ1-2
CDR3 protein: CASSGMSTEAFF; CDR3 DNA: TGTGCCAGCTCAGGGATGTCGACTGAAGCTTTCTTT; V gene: TRBV6-1; D gene: -; clone size: -; J gene: TRBJ1-1
CDR3 protein: CASSLEGGGLTDTQYF; CDR3 DNA: TGCGCCAGCAGCTTGGAAGGCGGGGGGCTGACAGATACGCAGTATTTT; V gene: TRBV5-1; D gene: TRBD2; clone size: -; J gene: TRBJ2-3